The clone carrying this T cell receptor beta chain has just one count. The germline V gene has CDR1 MGHRA and CDR2 YSYEKL. The CDR3 consists of 16 residues. The ends lost 5 bases at V and 11 bases at J; junction bases unmatched: 15. This specimen comes from a study of T cell changes during pregnancy in multiple sclerosis. This table comes from immunoSEQ multiplex PCR, and its TCRdb copy is limited to in-frame clones, with some not included. The sample has about 29,000 clones, 90% to 95% seen once. The chain employs TRBV4-1 and TRBJ1-4; 9 positions agree with TRBD1. This clonotype was sampled from a female donor with multiple sclerosis, enrolled in a pregnancy study. Sequencing used CD8+ T cells from peripheral blood mononuclear cells, obtained before pregnancy. The DNA of the CDR3 is TGCGCCAGCAGCAAGCCCCCCCGGGACAGGGTGTGGAAACTGTTTTTT. Encoded protein: CASSKPPRDRVWKLFF.